This TCR beta chain was obtained from a study of cytomegalovirus exposure and HLA in healthy donors. In its sample, this clone was seen a few times. Vbeta (60) and Jbeta (13) primers were used in the PCR. Generated by immunoSEQ multiplex PCR, the TCRdb table keeps only in-frame clones and is missing some. The sample has roughly 150,000 clones; roughly 80% are singletons. The junction had 7 bases not matched to a gene; V was cut back by 5 bases and J by 0 bases. Germline CDR1 reads SGHTA; CDR2 reads FQGNSA. The CDR3 extends over 15 amino acids. This TCR came from a male donor in good health and CMV-seronegative. The sample taken for sequencing was PBMCs. The chain joins TRBV7-2 to TRBJ2-7, with 7 nucleotides matching TRBD1. The CDR3 DNA sequence: TGTGCCAGCAGCACTACCGGGACAGTCTCCTACGAGCAGTACTTC. This sequence encodes CASSTTGTVSYEQYF.